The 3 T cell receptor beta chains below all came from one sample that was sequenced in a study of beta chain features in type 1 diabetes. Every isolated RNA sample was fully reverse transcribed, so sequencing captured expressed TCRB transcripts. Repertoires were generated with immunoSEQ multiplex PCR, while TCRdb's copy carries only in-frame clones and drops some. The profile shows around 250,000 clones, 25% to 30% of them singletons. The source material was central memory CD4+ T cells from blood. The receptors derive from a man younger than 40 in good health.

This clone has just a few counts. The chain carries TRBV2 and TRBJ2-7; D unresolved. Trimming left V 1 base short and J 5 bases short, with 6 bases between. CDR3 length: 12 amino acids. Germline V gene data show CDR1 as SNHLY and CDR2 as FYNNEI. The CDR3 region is CASSEGGNEQYF. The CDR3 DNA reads TGTGCCAGCAGTGAAGGGGGTAACGAGCAGTACTTC.

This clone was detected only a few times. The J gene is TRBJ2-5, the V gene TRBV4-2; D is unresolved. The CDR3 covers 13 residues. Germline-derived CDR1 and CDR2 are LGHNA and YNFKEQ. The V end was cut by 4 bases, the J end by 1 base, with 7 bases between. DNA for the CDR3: TGTGCCAGCAGCCGGACGAGCCAAGAGACCCAGTACTTC. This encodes CASSRTSQETQYF.

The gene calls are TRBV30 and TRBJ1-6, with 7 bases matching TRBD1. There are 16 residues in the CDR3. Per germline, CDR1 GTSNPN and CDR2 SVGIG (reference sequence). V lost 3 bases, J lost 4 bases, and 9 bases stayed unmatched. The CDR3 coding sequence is TGTGCCTGGAGACCACTCCCGGGACAGTATAATTCACCCCTCCACTTT. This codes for CAWRPLPGQYNSPLHF.